This is a list of T cell receptor beta chains from one sample in a study of cytomegalovirus exposure and HLA in healthy donors. Libraries were prepared by immunoSEQ multiplex PCR; TCRdb keeps only in-frame clonotypes and omits some of them. The table lists about 120,000 clones, 74% of them singletons. Specimen: PBMCs. The receptors shown here come from a human donor in good health. Both conserved end residues are part of each CDR3. The order of the fields is D gene, V gene, J gene, clone size, CDR3 DNA, CDR3 protein. D genes are given only for firm matches. Where a row states a size, it is once, few, many or the class of an expanded clone; other rows omit it.

>-|TRBV6-1|TRBJ2-3|-
TGTGCCAGCAGTGAAGCTTTTGTAGGGGCAGATACAGATACGCAGTATTTT
CASSEAFVGADTDTQYF
>-|TRBV5-4|TRBJ2-3|-
TGTGCCAGCAGCCCCGGACTAAAATGGGACACAGATACGCAGTATTTT
CASSPGLKWDTDTQYF
>-|TRBV7-3|TRBJ2-3|-
TGTGCCAGCAGCTTAAGCTGGACAGTAGCCGATACGCAGTATTTT
CASSLSWTVADTQYF
>-|TRBV5-1|TRBJ1-1|few
TGCGCCAGCAGGACATTGGCGAACACTGAAGCTTTCTTT
CASRTLANTEAFF
>TRBD1|TRBV6-5|TRBJ2-7|-
TGTGCCAGCAGCCGCGGACAGGGGGCCTCCTACGAGCAGTACTTC
CASSRGQGASYEQYF
>-|TRBV7-9|TRBJ2-6|-
TGTGCCAGCAGCTTAGCCAGGGCCCTACTCTCTGGGGCCAACGTCCTGACTTTC
CASSLARALLSGANVLTF
>TRBD1|TRBV7-3|TRBJ2-5|-
TGTGCCAGCAGTTCCGGGACAGCAAAGGGAGAGACCCAGTACTTC
CASSSGTAKGETQYF
>-|TRBV5-8|TRBJ1-1|-
TGTGCCAGCAGCTTGGGCAGGGTTTGGTACACTGAAGCTTTCTTT
CASSLGRVWYTEAFF
>-|TRBV7-2|TRBJ2-3|once
TGTGCCAGCAGCTTCGGGAATACGCAGTATTTT
CASSFGNTQYF
>TRBD2|TRBV5-1|TRBJ2-1|-
TGCGCCAGCAGCTTGTTGACTAGCGGGAGGGCCGGTGAGCAGTTCTTC
CASSLLTSGRAGEQFF
>-|TRBV28|TRBJ1-1|-
TGTGCCAGCAGTCAAAACCCCTTAGTCCCTGAAGCTTTCTTT
CASSQNPLVPEAFF
>-|TRBV9|TRBJ2-1|once
TGTGCCAGCAGCGAGCTCATTACGACAGGGCAGTTCTTC
CASSELITTGQFF
>TRBD2|TRBV11-2|TRBJ2-2|-
TGTGCCAGCAGTGCTCTAGCGGTTTCCACCGGGGAGCTGTTTTTT
CASSALAVSTGELFF
>-|TRBV7-9|TRBJ2-1|-
TGTGCCAGCAGCCACCTACTCCCACGGAATGAGCAGTTCTTC
CASSHLLPRNEQFF
>TRBD2|TRBV5-1|TRBJ2-7|few
TGCGCCAGCAGCACCGCCGGGGGGAGCGAGCAGTACTTC
CASSTAGGSEQYF
>-|TRBV4-2|TRBJ1-1|-
TGTGCCAGCAGCCAAGGCAGGGCCGCTGAAGCTTTCTTT
CASSQGRAAEAFF
>TRBD1|TRBV7-3|TRBJ2-2|-
TGTGCCAGCAGCCAAACAGGGGCCGTCACCGGGGAGCTGTTTTTT
CASSQTGAVTGELFF
>-|TRBV30|TRBJ1-3|-
TGTGCCTGGAGAAAGGGAGCTGGAAACACCATATATTTT
CAWRKGAGNTIYF
>-|TRBV28|TRBJ1-1|-
TGTGCCAGCAGGACACTCATAGAAGCTTTCTTT
CASRTLIEAFF
>TRBD1|TRBV11-2|TRBJ1-4|-
TGTGCCAGCAGTCAGGGGGCGTCTAATGAAAAACTGTTTTTT
CASSQGASNEKLFF
>-|TRBV5-6|TRBJ1-5|few
TGTGCCAGCAGCTTGGGACACAGCAATCAGCCCCAGCATTTT
CASSLGHSNQPQHF
>-|TRBV7-9|TRBJ1-5|-
TGTGCCAGCAGCTTATCGAGCCAAAATCAGCCCCAGCATTTT
CASSLSSQNQPQHF
>-|TRBV7-8|TRBJ2-3|-
TGTGCCAGCAGCTTACAGGGGTTTCGCACAGATACGCAGTATTTT
CASSLQGFRTDTQYF
>-|TRBV6-1|TRBJ1-1|-
TGTGCCAGCCAACCCGAGGGAACGGTGAACACTGAAGCTTTCTTT
CASQPEGTVNTEAFF
>-|TRBV19|TRBJ1-2|-
TGTGCCAGTACCCGACCAACCGTTAACGCCGGGAGGAGAAGAGCTAACTATGGCTACACCTTC
CASTRPTVNAGRRRANYGYTF
>-|TRBV13|TRBJ2-4|-
TGTGCCAGCAGCTTAGGCCTGGGGGGTGTAGCCAAAAACATTCAGTACTTC
CASSLGLGGVAKNIQYF
>TRBD1|TRBV9|TRBJ1-1|-
TGTGCCAGCAGCGCCCGACAGGGAACCACTGAAGCTTTCTTT
CASSARQGTTEAFF
>-|TRBV5-6|TRBJ1-2|few
TGTGCCAGCAGCTTGGCCTTGTCTGGCTACACCTTC
CASSLALSGYTF
>TRBD1|TRBV29-1|TRBJ2-2|few
TGCAGCGTTGTAAGACAGGGGGCGACCGGGGAGCTGTTTTTT
CSVVRQGATGELFF
>-|TRBV5-5|TRBJ2-7|-
TGTGCCAGCAGCTCGATCGGGGGTTACGAGCAGTACTTC
CASSSIGGYEQYF
>-|TRBV6-5|TRBJ1-6|-
TGTGCCAGCAGTTACAGGCGGAGCTTCCCCTATTCACCCCTCCACTTT
CASSYRRSFPYSPLHF
>-|TRBV4-1|TRBJ2-2|-
TGCGCCAGCAGCCCCAGGGAAAGAAGTGACACCGGGGAGCTGTTTTTT
CASSPRERSDTGELFF
>-|TRBV5-1|TRBJ2-2|-
TGCGCCAGCAGCCAAGGGAGCGGGACCGGGGAGCTGTTTTTT
CASSQGSGTGELFF
>-|TRBV2|TRBJ2-7|once
TGTGCCAGCAGCGAAGGAAGCGGATCCTACTACGAGCAGTACTTC
CASSEGSGSYYEQYF
>-|TRBV6-1|TRBJ1-5|-
TGTGCCAGCAGAGAACAGGGTAGTCAGCCCCAGCATTTT
CASREQGSQPQHF
>-|TRBV9|TRBJ1-3|-
TGTGCCAGCAGCGTAGCCAGGGATGGAAACACCATATATTTT
CASSVARDGNTIYF
>TRBD1|TRBV6-6|TRBJ1-5|-
TGTGCCAGCAGTGGAACGGAGGGGGCTCCAAATCAGCCCCAGCATTTT
CASSGTEGAPNQPQHF
>-|TRBV18|TRBJ2-2|-
TGTGCCAGCTTCAATTACACCGGGGAGCTGTTTTTT
CASFNYTGELFF
>TRBD1|TRBV27|TRBJ1-6|-
TGTGCCAGCAGGAGCCGACAGGGGGCTTCACCCCTCCACTTT
CASRSRQGASPLHF
>TRBD1|TRBV29-1|TRBJ2-5|-
TGCAGCGCCGCGACAGGGATCGGGGAGACCCAGTACTTC
CSAATGIGETQYF
>TRBD1|TRBV10-3|TRBJ2-3|few
TGTGCCATCAGTGAGCTAAGACAGGGTTCAGATACGCAGTATTTT
CAISELRQGSDTQYF
>-|TRBV10-3|TRBJ1-1|-
TGTGCCATCAGTGTTGGGGGGAGGACCCCTGAAGCTTTCTTT
CAISVGGRTPEAFF
>-|TRBV19|TRBJ1-4|-
TGTGCCAGTAGTATAGCAACTACAGGGAATCCGGGAAAACTGTTTTTT
CASSIATTGNPGKLFF
>TRBD2|TRBV7-2|TRBJ2-7|-
TGTGCCAGCAGCAGGACTAGCGGAACCTACGAGCAGTACTTC
CASSRTSGTYEQYF
>-|TRBV2|TRBJ1-4|-
TGTGCCATCTGGGGCAGCGCAGCAACTAATGAAAAACTGTTTTTT
CAIWGSAATNEKLFF
>-|TRBV21-1|TRBJ1-1|-
TGTGCCAGCAGCAAAAAGCCCAGTGGGGTAGGGGACACTGAAGCTTTCTTT
CASSKKPSGVGDTEAFF
>-|TRBV6-5|TRBJ2-6|-
TGTGCCAGTAGAACGTCAGGGGCCAACGTCCTGACTTTC
CASRTSGANVLTF
>-|TRBV4-2|TRBJ2-7|few
TGTGCCAGCAGCCCTTTACTCGGTCGGGGGAGGCACGAGCAGTACTTC
CASSPLLGRGRHEQYF
>TRBD1|TRBV2|TRBJ1-5|once
TGTGCCAGCAGTGAAGAGAGGACAGGGGGTTATAGCAATCAGCCCCAGCATTTT
CASSEERTGGYSNQPQHF
>TRBD1|TRBV23-1|TRBJ1-2|-
TGCGCCAGCAACGACAGGGGGTCGGGTGGCTACACCTTC
CASNDRGSGGYTF
>TRBD2|TRBV5-6|TRBJ2-2|few
TGTGCCAGCAGCTTAGGCGGGAGAGGTAACACCGGGGAGCTGTTTTTT
CASSLGGRGNTGELFF
>TRBD1|TRBV6-6|TRBJ1-5|-
TGTGCCAGCAAGGACGGGGACAGGGATAGCAATCAGCCCCAGCATTTT
CASKDGDRDSNQPQHF
>-|TRBV6-1|TRBJ2-7|few
TGTGCCAGCAGTGAAGCACAGGAAAAGGACGAGCAGTACTTC
CASSEAQEKDEQYF
>TRBD2|TRBV5-1|TRBJ2-7|-
TGCGCCAGCAGCTTGGCGGCGGGAGGGCCTGTGGAGCAGTACTTC
CASSLAAGGPVEQYF
>-|TRBV19|TRBJ1-5|-
TGTGCCAGTAGATACCCGGATCAGCCCCAGCATTTT
CASRYPDQPQHF
>TRBD1|TRBV6-6|TRBJ2-5|-
TGTGCCAGCAGAACGGGACAGCAAGAGACCCAGTACTTC
CASRTGQQETQYF
>TRBD1|TRBV5-1|TRBJ2-3|-
TGCGCCAGCAGCTCCGGACAGGGTTACGATACGCAGTATTTT
CASSSGQGYDTQYF
>TRBD2|TRBV10-2|TRBJ2-1|few
TGCGCCAGCAGTGATAGCGGGAGGACCTACAATGAGCAGTTCTTC
CASSDSGRTYNEQFF
>TRBD1|TRBV4-2|TRBJ1-1|-
TGTGCCAGCAGCCAAGATCTGGGACAGGGTAGTGCGATGAACACTGAAGCTTTCTTT
CASSQDLGQGSAMNTEAFF